This TCR beta chain was sequenced during a study of cytomegalovirus exposure and HLA in healthy donors. About the study: The 110 or so validation repertoires used the same platform as the roughly 670 first-cohort repertoires, a later analysis reported.

Libraries were prepared by immunoSEQ multiplex PCR; TCRdb keeps only in-frame clonotypes and omits some of them. The sample includes nearly 200,000 clones, 65% to 90% of them seen just once. On this clone: Its antigen is not known.

Findings and caveats of the study: Reports indicated that the classifier achieved high specificity and sensitivity in diagnosing cytomegalovirus status.

The CDR3 covers 16 residues. Germline V lookup: CDR1 MNHNS, CDR2 SASEGT. The ends were cut back, 0 bases at V and 6 bases at J, with 15 bases in the middle. The chain links TRBV6-1 to TRBJ1-5; no reliable D call. The sequence was collected from a woman aged 25 to 39 in good health and CMV-seropositive. The sequenced sample consisted of PBMCs. DNA for the CDR3: TGTGCCAGCAGTGAAGCGTCTCCCTCCGGCGGTCAGCCCCAGCATTTT. Protein sequence: CASSEASPSGGQPQHF.